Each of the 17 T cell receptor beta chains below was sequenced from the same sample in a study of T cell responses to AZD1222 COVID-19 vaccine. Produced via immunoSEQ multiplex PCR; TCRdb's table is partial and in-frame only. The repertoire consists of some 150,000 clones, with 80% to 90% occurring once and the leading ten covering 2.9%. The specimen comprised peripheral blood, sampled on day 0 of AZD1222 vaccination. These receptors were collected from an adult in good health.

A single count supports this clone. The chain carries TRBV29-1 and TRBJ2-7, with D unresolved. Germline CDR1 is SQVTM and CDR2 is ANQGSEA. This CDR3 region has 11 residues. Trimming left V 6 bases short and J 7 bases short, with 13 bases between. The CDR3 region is CSVGLEQEQYF. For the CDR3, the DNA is TGCAGCGTGGGCTTGGAGCAGGAGCAGTACTTC.

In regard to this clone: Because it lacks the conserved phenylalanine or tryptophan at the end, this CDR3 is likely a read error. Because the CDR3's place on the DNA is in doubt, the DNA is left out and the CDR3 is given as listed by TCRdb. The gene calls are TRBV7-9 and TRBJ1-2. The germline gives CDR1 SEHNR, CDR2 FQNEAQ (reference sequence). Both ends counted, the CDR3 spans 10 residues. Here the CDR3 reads CASSLQWISI.

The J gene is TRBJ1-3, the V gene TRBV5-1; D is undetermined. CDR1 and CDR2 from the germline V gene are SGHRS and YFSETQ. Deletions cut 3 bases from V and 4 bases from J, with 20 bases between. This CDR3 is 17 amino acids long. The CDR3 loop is CASSSWGRIGRGNTIYF. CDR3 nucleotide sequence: TGCGCCAGCAGCTCGTGGGGTCGAATCGGCAGAGGAAACACCATATATTTT.

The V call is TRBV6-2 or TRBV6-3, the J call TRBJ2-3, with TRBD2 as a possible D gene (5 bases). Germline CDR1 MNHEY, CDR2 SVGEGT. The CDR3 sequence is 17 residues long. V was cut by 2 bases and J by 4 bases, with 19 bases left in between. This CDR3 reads CASSYAPTSGGSDTQYF. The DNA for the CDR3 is TGTGCCAGCAGTTACGCCCCTACGAGCGGAGGTTCAGATACGCAGTATTTT.

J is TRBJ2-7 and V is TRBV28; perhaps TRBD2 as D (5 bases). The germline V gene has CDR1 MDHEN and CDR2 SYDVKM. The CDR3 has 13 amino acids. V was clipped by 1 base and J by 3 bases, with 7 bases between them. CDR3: CASSLLRDYEQYF. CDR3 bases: TGTGCCAGCAGTTTATTGAGGGACTACGAGCAGTACTTC.

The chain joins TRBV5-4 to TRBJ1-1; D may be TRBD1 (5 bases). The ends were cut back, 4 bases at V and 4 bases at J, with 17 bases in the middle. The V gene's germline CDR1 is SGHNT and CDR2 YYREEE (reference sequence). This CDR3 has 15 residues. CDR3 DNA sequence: TGTGCCAGCAGCCCTTGGGGGGGAAGGCTCACTGAAGCTTTCTTT. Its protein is CASSPWGGRLTEAFF.

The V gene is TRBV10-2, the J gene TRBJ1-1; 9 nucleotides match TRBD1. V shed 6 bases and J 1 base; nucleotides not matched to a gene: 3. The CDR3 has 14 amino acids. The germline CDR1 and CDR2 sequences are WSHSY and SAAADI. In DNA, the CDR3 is TGCGCCAGCAGGGGACAGGGAGCGAACACTGAAGCTTTCTTT. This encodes CASRGQGANTEAFF.

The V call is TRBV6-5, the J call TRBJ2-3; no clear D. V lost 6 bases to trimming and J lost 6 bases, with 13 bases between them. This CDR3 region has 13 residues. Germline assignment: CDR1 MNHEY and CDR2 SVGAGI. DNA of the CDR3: TGTGCCAGCAGCTCCCGTGGTGGGGATACGCAGTATTTT. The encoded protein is CASSSRGGDTQYF.

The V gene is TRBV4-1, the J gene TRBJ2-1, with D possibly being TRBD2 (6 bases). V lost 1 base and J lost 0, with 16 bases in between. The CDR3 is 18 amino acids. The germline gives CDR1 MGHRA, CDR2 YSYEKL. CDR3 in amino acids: CASSQVPRGPSSYNEQFF. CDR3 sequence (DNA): TGCGCCAGCAGCCAAGTACCGCGGGGCCCGAGCTCCTACAATGAGCAGTTCTTC.

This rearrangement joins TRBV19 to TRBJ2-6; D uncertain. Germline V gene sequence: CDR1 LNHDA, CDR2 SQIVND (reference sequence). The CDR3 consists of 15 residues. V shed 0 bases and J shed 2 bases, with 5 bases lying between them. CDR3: CASSIEGTGANVLTF. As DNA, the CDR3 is TGTGCCAGTAGTATAGAAGGGACTGGGGCCAACGTCCTGACTTTC.

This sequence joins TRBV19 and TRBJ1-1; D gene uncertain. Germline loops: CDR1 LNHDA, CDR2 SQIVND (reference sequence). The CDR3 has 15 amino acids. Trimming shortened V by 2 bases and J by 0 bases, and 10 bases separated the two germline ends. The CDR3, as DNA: TGTGCCAGTAGTATATCGACGGTATTGAACACTGAAGCTTTCTTT. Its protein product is CASSISTVLNTEAFF.

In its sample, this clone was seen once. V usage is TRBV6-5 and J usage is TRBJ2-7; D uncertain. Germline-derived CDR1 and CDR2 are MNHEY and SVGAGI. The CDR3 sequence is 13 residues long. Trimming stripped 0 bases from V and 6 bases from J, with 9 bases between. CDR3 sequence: CASSYSVTGEQYF. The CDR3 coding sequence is TGTGCCAGCAGTTACTCTGTCACTGGCGAGCAGTACTTC.

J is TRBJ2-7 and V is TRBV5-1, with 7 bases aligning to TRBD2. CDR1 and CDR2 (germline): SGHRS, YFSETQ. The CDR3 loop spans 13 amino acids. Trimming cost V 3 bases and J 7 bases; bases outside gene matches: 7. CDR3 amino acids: CASSYRGGEEQYF. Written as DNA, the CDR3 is TGCGCCAGCAGCTACCGTGGGGGGGAAGAGCAGTACTTC.

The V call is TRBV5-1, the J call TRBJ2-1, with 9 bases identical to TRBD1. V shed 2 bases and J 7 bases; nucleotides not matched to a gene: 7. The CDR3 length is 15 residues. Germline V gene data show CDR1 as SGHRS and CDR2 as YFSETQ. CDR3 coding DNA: TGCGCCAGCAGCTTCGGACAGGGGCAAGCGAATGAGCAGTTCTTC. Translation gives CASSFGQGQANEQFF.

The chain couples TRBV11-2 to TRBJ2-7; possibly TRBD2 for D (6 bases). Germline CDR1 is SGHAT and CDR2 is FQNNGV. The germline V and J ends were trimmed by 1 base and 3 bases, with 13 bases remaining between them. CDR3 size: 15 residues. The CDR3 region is CASSLAMGLHYEQYF. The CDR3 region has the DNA TGTGCCAGCAGCTTAGCCATGGGACTCCACTACGAGCAGTACTTC. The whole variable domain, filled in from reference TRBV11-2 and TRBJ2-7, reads EAGVAQSPRYKIIEKRQSVAFWCNPISGHATLYWYQQILGQGPKLLIQFQNNGVVDDSQLPKDRFSAERLKGVDSTLKIQPAKLEDSAVYLCASSLAMGLHYEQYFGPGTRLTVT.

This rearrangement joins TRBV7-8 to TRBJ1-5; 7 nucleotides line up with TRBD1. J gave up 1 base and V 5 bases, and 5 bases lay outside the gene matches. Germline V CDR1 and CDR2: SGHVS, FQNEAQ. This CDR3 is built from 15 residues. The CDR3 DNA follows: TGTGCCAGCAGCCAGACAGGGAGAAGCAATCAGCCCCAGCATTTT. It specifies CASSQTGRSNQPQHF.

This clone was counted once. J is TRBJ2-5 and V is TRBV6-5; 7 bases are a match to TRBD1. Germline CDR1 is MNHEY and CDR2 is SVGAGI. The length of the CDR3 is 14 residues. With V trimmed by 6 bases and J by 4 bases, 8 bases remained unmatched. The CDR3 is CASSQGTDAETQYF. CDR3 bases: TGTGCCAGCAGCCAGGGGACAGACGCAGAGACCCAGTACTTC.